The 2 T cell receptor beta chains given below trace back to one sample, sequenced in a study of shared clonotypes between healthy human individuals. Data came from immunoSEQ multiplex PCR; TCRdb stores just in-frame clones and leaves some out. The sample contains over a million clones, about 84% of which appear only once. Sequenced: memory CD4+ T cells from PBMCs. Subset in this sample: CD45RA-negative fraction. The receptors originated from a man between 18 and 35 years old in good health. Some clones in this sample may be carry-over from other donors' samples.

The chain recombines TRBV27 with TRBJ1-4, with D perhaps TRBD1 (5 bases). Per the germline V gene, CDR1 is MNHEY and CDR2 is SMNVEV (reference sequence). The CDR3 sequence is 12 residues long. V lost 6 bases and J lost 10, with 12 bases in between. The CDR3 reads CASRRTNGKLFF. In nucleotides, the CDR3 is TGTGCCAGCAGGCGGACAAACGGAAAACTGTTTTTT.

This clone appeared a single time. This rearrangement joins TRBV9 to TRBJ2-3; D ambiguous. Trimming took off 1 base at V and 2 bases at J, with 14 bases between the two ends. The CDR3 has 16 amino acids. In germline, CDR1 is SGDLS, CDR2 YYNGEE. CDR3 amino acids: CASSVTPAPNTDTQYF. CDR3 bases: TGTGCCAGCAGCGTAACACCGGCCCCTAACACAGATACGCAGTATTTT.